This T cell receptor beta chain was identified during a study of shared clonotypes between healthy human individuals. Study-wide points: Donor scarcity curtailed the genetic and exposure-history diversity represented herein. Around 5% was the fraction of naive CD4 clonotypes found shared across several donors.

Those who donated were healthy HIV-negative adults, with no recent acute infections or vaccinations reported. The donors were all Caucasian adults (living in Nashville, Tennessee). The data were produced by immunoSEQ multiplex PCR, yet TCRdb's version contains in-frame clones alone and is incomplete. The sample shows under 850,000 clones, roughly two thirds of them seen only once. To note about this clone: Its antigen is unknown. At one end, the junction sequence differs from germline, possibly due to a read error.

CDR1 and CDR2 from the germline V gene are ENHRY and SYGVKD. This CDR3 region has 15 residues. Sequencing was performed on memory CD4+ T cells sorted from blood. Subset in this sample: CD45RA-negative fraction. The chain uses TRBV10-3 and TRBJ2-3, with TRBD1 matching 7 bases. This clonotype originated in a woman in her twenties or thirties in good health. The CDR3 DNA reads TGTGCCATCGGTGACAGGGTCTCTAGCACAGATACGCAGTATTTT. This sequence encodes CAIGDRVSSTDTQYF.